This TCR beta chain was recorded in a study of molecular identifiers for immune sequencing clone quantification. Whole-study findings and limits: Whereas naive cells kept under 1% of molecules in clones above 20 RNA copies, such clones held over 99% in effectors.

In regard to this clonotype: The antigen remains undetermined. A junction end diverges from the germline sequence, so it may reflect a read error.

Each CDR3 protein is one row after TCRdb ran MiXCR on the PCR reads. The sample yields nearly 55,000 distinct CDR3 sequences, roughly a third seen once. The CDR3 totals 14 residues. The chain joins TRBV12-3 or TRBV12-4 to TRBJ2-7; a possible D gene is TRBD1 (5 bases). This TCR was sampled from a human donor in good health. Some libraries in this study had Jurkat cell RNA spiked in. Sequenced sample: naive CD8+ T cells from blood, with Jurkat cell RNA spiked in. Subset defined: FACS-sorted CD8+CD4-CCR7+CD45RA+ naive T cells. The CDR3 DNA reads TGTGCTAGCAGTTTAATAGGGGCGACCTACGAGCAGTACTTC. Translating it yields CASSLIGATYEQYF.